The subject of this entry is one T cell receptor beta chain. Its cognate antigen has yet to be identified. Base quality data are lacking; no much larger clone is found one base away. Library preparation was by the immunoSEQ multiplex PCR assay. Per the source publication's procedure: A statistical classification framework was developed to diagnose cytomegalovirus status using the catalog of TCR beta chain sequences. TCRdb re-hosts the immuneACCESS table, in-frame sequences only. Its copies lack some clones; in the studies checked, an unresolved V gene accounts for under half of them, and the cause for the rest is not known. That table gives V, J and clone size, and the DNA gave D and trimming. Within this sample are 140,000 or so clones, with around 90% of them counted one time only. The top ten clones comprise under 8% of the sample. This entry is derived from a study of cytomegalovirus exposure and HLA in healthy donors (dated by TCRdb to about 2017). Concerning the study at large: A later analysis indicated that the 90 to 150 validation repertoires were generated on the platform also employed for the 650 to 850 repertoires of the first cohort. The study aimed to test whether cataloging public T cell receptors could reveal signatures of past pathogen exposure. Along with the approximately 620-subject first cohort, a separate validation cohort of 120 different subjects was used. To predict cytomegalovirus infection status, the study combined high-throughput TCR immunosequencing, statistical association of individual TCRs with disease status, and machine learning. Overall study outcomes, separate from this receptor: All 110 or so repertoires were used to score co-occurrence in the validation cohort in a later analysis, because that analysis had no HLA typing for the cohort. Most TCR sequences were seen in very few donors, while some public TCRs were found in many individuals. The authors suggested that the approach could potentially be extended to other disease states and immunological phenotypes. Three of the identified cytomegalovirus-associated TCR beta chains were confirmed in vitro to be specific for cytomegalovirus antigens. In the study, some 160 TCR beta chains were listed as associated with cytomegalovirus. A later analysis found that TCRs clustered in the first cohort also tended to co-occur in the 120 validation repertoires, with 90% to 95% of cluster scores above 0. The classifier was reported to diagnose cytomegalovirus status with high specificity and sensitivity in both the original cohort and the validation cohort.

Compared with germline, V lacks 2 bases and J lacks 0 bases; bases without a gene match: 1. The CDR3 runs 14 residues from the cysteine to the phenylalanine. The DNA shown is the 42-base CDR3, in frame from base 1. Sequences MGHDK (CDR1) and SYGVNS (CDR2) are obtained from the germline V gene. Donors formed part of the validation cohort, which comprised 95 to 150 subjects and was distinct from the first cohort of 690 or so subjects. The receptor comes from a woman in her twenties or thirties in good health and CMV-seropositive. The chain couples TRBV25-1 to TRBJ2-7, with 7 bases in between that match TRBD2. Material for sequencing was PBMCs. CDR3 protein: CASSEGGSSYEQYF. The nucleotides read TGTGCCAGCAGTGAAGGCGGGAGCTCCTACGAGCAGTACTTC.